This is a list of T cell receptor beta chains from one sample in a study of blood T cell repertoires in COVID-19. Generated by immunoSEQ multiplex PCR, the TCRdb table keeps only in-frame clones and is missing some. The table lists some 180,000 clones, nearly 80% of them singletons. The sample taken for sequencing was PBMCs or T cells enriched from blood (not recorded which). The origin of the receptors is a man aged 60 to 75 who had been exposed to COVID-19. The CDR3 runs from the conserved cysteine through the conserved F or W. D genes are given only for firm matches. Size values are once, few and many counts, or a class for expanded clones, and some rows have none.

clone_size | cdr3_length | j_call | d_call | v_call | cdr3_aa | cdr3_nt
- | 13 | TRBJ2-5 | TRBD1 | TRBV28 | CASSPGGPQTQYF | TGTGCCAGCAGTCCAGGGGGACCTCAGACCCAGTACTTC
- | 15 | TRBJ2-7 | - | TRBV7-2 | CASSQGGNSFSEQYF | TGTGCCAGCAGCCAGGGGGGAAATTCGTTCTCCGAGCAGTACTTC
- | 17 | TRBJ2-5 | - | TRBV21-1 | CASNNHIRDSDQETQYF | TGTGCCAGCAACAATCATATCCGGGACAGCGACCAAGAGACCCAGTACTTC
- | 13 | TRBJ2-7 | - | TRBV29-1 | CSVEDQTPYEQYF | TGCAGCGTTGAAGACCAAACACCCTACGAGCAGTACTTC
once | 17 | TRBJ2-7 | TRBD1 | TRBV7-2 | CASSLAAGGAQSYEQYF | TGTGCCAGCAGCTTAGCGGCAGGGGGCGCTCAGAGCTACGAGCAGTACTTC
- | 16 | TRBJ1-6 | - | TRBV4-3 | CASSQDLGGAGSPLHF | TGCGCCAGCAGCCAAGATTTAGGAGGGGCTGGTTCACCCCTCCACTTT
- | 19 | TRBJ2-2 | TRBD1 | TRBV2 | CASSEWGTGGVGNTGELFF | TGTGCCAGCAGTGAATGGGGGACAGGGGGCGTGGGGAACACCGGGGAGCTGTTTTTT
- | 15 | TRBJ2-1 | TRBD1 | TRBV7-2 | CASSPFWTGMNEQFF | TGTGCCAGCAGCCCCTTTTGGACAGGGATGAATGAGCAGTTCTTC
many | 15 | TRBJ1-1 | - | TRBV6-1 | CASSEFGVMNTEAFF | TGTGCCAGCAGTGAATTCGGAGTCATGAACACTGAAGCTTTCTTT
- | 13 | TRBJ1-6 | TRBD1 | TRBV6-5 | CASRRTGGAPLHF | TGTGCCAGCAGAAGGACAGGGGGCGCACCCCTCCACTTT
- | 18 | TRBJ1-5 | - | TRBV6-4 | CASSEITGGRLGNQPQHF | TGTGCCAGCAGTGAAATTACCGGGGGGCGGTTGGGGAATCAGCCCCAGCATTTT
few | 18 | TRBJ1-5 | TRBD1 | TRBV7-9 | CASSLDEGQGASNQPQHF | TGTGCCAGCAGCCTAGATGAAGGGCAGGGGGCTAGCAATCAGCCCCAGCATTTT
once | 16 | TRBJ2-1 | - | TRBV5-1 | CASSLTRGGSYNEQFF | TGCGCCAGCAGCTTGACGCGGGGAGGCTCCTACAATGAGCAGTTCTTC
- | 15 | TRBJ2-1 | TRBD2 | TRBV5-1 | CASSIAGAWHNEQFF | TGCGCCAGCAGTATAGCGGGGGCCTGGCACAATGAGCAGTTCTTC
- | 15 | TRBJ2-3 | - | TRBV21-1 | CASSKGGVFTDTQYF | TGTGCCAGCAGCAAAGGAGGCGTCTTCACAGATACGCAGTATTTT
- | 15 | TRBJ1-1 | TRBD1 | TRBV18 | CASSPRTGENTEAFF | TGTGCCAGCTCACCCCGGACAGGGGAAAACACTGAAGCTTTCTTT
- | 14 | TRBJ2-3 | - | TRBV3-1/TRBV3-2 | CASSHRTPPATQYF | TGTGCCAGCAGCCACCGGACTCCCCCCGCTACGCAGTATTTT
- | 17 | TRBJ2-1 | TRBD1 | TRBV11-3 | CASSLVGTGWSYNEQFF | TGTGCCAGCAGCTTAGTAGGGACAGGGTGGTCCTACAATGAGCAGTTCTTC
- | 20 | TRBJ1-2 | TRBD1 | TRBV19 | CASSIDPRPGTGHQNYGYTF | TGTGCCAGTAGTATAGATCCGAGACCGGGGACAGGTCATCAAAACTATGGCTACACCTTC
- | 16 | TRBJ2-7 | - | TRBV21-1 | CASSTTDRVISYEQYF | TGTGCCAGCAGCACCACTGACAGGGTGATTTCCTACGAGCAGTACTTC
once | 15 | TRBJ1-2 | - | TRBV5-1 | CASSLSGGNNYGYTF | TGCGCCAGCAGCTTGTCCGGCGGGAATAACTATGGCTACACCTTC
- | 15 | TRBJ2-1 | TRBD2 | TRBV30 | CAWSRGTRGYNEQFF | TGTGCCTGGAGCCGAGGGACTAGGGGTTACAATGAGCAGTTCTTC
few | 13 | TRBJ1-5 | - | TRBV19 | CASSIGQFQPQHF | TGTGCCAGTAGTATAGGGCAGTTTCAGCCCCAGCATTTT
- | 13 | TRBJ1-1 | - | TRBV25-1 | CASISLLNTEAFF | TGTGCCAGCATTTCCCTTCTGAACACTGAAGCTTTCTTT
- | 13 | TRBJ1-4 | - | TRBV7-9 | CATQGRVDEKLFF | TGTGCCACACAGGGCAGGGTGGATGAAAAACTGTTTTTT
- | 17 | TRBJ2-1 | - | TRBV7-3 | CASSRKGQRSSYNEQFF | TGTGCCAGCAGCCGAAAAGGTCAGCGGAGCTCCTACAATGAGCAGTTCTTC
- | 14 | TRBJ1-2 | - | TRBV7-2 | CASSPQDRNYGYTF | TGTGCCAGCAGCCCACAGGACAGAAACTACGGCTACACCTTC
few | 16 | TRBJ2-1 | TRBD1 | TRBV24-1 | CATSELGQGSYNEQFF | TGTGCCACCAGTGAACTCGGACAGGGTTCCTACAATGAGCAGTTCTTC
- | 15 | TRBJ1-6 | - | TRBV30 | CAWSADSGKNSPLHF | TGTGCCTGGAGCGCGGACAGCGGGAAGAATTCACCCCTCCACTTT
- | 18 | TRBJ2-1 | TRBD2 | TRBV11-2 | CASSSPLAGGMVYNEQFF | TGTGCCAGCAGCTCCCCTCTAGCGGGAGGGATGGTTTACAATGAGCAGTTCTTC
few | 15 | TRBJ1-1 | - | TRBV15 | CATSRDLGAGAEAFF | TGTGCCACCAGCAGAGACCTGGGAGCGGGAGCTGAAGCTTTCTTT
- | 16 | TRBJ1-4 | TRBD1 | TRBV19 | CASSIDATGIGEKLFF | TGTGCCAGTAGTATAGATGCGACAGGGATTGGTGAAAAACTGTTTTTT
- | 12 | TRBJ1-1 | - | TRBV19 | CASSIDRTEAFF | TGTGCCAGTAGTATAGACAGAACTGAAGCTTTCTTT
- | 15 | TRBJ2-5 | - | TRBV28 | CASSLGDTAQETQYF | TGTGCCAGCAGTTTAGGGGACACCGCACAAGAGACCCAGTACTTC
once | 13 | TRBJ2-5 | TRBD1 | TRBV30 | CAWRGQGAQTQYF | TGTGCCTGGAGGGGTCAGGGGGCGCAGACCCAGTACTTC
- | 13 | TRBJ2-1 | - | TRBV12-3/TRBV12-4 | CASSSTSHPEQFF | TGTGCCAGCAGTTCCACTAGTCACCCTGAGCAGTTCTTC
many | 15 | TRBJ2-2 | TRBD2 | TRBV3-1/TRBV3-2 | CASSQGERETGELFF | TGTGCCAGCAGCCAAGGGGAGCGGGAGACCGGGGAGCTGTTTTTT
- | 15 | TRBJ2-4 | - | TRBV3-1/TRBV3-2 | CASSHPGPTKNIQYF | TGTGCCAGCAGCCACCCAGGGCCGACCAAAAACATTCAGTACTTC
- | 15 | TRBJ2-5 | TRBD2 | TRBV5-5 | CASSLDGTTQETQYF | TGTGCCAGCAGCTTGGATGGGACTACTCAAGAGACCCAGTACTTC
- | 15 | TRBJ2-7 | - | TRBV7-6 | CASSLLGPSAYEQYF | TGTGCCAGCAGCTTACTTGGTCCTTCAGCCTACGAGCAGTACTTC
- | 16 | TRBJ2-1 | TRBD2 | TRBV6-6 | CASSRPGLAPHNEQFF | TGTGCCAGCAGTCGACCAGGACTAGCCCCCCACAATGAGCAGTTCTTC
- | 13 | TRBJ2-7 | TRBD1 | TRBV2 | CASRDRGRYEQYF | TGTGCCAGCCGGGACAGGGGCAGATACGAGCAGTACTTC
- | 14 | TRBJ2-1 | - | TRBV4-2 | CASSQQEGTGEQFF | TGTGCCAGCAGCCAACAGGAGGGAACAGGAGAGCAGTTCTTC
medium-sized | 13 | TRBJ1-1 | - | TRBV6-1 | CASSRAWNTEAFF | TGTGCCAGCAGCCGCGCCTGGAACACTGAAGCTTTCTTT
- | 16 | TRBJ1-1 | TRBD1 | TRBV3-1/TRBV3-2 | CASSQNPGTVNTEAFF | TGTGCCAGCAGCCAAAACCCCGGGACAGTGAACACTGAAGCTTTCTTT
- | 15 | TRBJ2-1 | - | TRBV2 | CASSAKRPGANEQFF | TGTGCCAGCAGTGCGAAGCGGCCTGGCGCCAATGAGCAGTTCTTC
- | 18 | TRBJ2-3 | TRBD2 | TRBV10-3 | CAISAGPGTSGYTDTQYF | TGTGCCATCAGTGCAGGGCCCGGGACTAGCGGGTACACAGATACGCAGTATTTT
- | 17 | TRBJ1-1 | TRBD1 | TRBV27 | CASSAYGRQGRNTEAFF | TGTGCCAGCAGTGCCTACGGTAGACAGGGGAGGAACACTGAAGCTTTCTTT
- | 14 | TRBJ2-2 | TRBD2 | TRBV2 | CASGLAGNTGELFF | TGTGCCAGCGGGCTAGCGGGGAACACCGGGGAGCTGTTTTTT
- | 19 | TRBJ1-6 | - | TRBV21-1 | CASSNPRYPEQVANSPLHF | TGTGCCAGCAGCAATCCTCGATACCCCGAGCAGGTCGCCAATTCACCCCTCCACTTT
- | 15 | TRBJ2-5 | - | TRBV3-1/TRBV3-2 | CASSQDRDIEETQYF | TGTGCCAGCAGCCAAGATCGGGACATAGAAGAGACCCAGTACTTC
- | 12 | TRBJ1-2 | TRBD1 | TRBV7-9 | CASSPGTDGYTF | TGTGCCAGCAGCCCAGGGACAGATGGCTACACCTTC
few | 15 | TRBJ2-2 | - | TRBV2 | CASSPRELNTGELFF | TGTGCCAGCAGTCCTCGTGAGTTAAACACCGGGGAGCTGTTTTTT
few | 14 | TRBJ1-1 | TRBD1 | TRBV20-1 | CSASKARGQTEAFF | TGCAGTGCTAGTAAGGCCAGGGGGCAAACTGAAGCTTTCTTT
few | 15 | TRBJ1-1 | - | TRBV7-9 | CASTPLGGVKAEAFF | TGTGCCAGCACCCCCTTGGGGGGGGTTAAGGCTGAAGCTTTCTTT